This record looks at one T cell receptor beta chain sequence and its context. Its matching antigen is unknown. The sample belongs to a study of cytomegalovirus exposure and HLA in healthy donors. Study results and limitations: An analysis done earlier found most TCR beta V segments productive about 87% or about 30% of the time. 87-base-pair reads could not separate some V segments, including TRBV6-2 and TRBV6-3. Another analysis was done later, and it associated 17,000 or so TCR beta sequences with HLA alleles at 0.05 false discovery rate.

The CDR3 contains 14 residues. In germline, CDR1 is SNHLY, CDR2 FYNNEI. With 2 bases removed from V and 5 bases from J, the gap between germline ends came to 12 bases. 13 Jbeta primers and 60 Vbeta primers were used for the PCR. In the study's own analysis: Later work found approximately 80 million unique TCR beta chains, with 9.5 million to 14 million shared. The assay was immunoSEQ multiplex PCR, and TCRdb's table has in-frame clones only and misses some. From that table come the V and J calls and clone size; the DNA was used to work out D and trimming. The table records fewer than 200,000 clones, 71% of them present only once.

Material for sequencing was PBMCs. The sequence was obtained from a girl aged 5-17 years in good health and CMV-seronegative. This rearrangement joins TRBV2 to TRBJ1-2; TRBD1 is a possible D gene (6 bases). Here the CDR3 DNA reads TGTGCCAGCAGTGAAACGGACAGAGAGTATGGCTACACCTTC. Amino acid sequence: CASSETDREYGYTF.